A selection of T cell receptor beta chains follows, all from one sample in a study of cytomegalovirus exposure and HLA in healthy donors. Repertoires were generated with immunoSEQ multiplex PCR, while TCRdb's copy carries only in-frame clones and drops some. The profile covers some 120,000 clones, with 77% appearing a single time and roughly 5.8% taken by the ten largest. The sequenced sample was PBMCs. Receptors were obtained from a man between 18 and 35 years old in good health and CMV-seropositive. Both conserved end residues are part of each CDR3.

V gene,J gene,CDR3 protein
TRBV6-6,TRBJ2-5,CASSLGGGAWETQYF
TRBV29-1,TRBJ1-1,CSVEFGGGTEAFF
TRBV7-6,TRBJ1-4,CASSLDSTTNEKLFF
TRBV5-1,TRBJ2-7,CASRIPGTGKEYEQYF
TRBV6-5,TRBJ1-2,CASSLDRVHGYTF
TRBV19,TRBJ1-1,CASSIVSAEAFF
TRBV5-4,TRBJ2-2,CASSLDTLNTGELFF
TRBV5-4,TRBJ2-3,CASSLNILAGEPDTQYF
TRBV7-2,TRBJ2-1,CAGFWVGQLQFF
TRBV2,TRBJ1-2,CASSSLTGFGGYTF
TRBV13,TRBJ2-5,CASSLGGRETQYF
TRBV5-1,TRBJ1-1,CASSPWTQGILKVNTEAFF
TRBV9,TRBJ2-2,CASSASGTGGTGELFF
TRBV13,TRBJ2-7,CASRPLTGGVGEQYF
TRBV10-2,TRBJ1-4,CASRISGGVDEKLFF
TRBV19,TRBJ1-1,CASSTYDSANTEAFF
TRBV7-6,TRBJ2-7,CASSLRLGTYEQYF
TRBV30,TRBJ1-6,CAWSRGPNSPLHF
TRBV9,TRBJ2-7,CASSGQGQALSEQYF
TRBV28,TRBJ1-4,CASSFVTGGEKLFF
TRBV19,TRBJ1-1,CASSTGTINTEAFF
TRBV10-3,TRBJ2-2,CAISEEGREDTGELFF
TRBV5-4,TRBJ2-1,CASSLRTGNDEQFF
TRBV5-6,TRBJ2-5,CASSLSGGETQYF
TRBV7-9,TRBJ2-1,CASSLTSGRAKNEQFF
TRBV28,TRBJ1-2,CASRPGQSGYTF
TRBV5-1,TRBJ2-3,CASSGTGMGTDTQYF
TRBV5-8,TRBJ2-3,CASTQSRTQDTQYF
TRBV6-6,TRBJ1-4,CASSYDSQKLFF
TRBV9,TRBJ1-1,CASSEQPYTEAFF
TRBV6-6,TRBJ2-4,CASSYQGQPAKNIQYF
TRBV18,TRBJ2-7,CASSTPLTAEQYF